This T cell receptor (beta chain) was captured in a study of blood T cell repertoires in COVID-19. Study-level background: Sites in the United States, Italy and Spain provided acute and convalescent COVID-19 samples. Sources were T cells, B-cell-depleted T cells, or PBMCs; the material itself was cDNA or gDNA.

CDR1 is MNHNY and CDR2 is SVGAGI in the germline V gene (reference sequence). Trimming removed 4 bases from V and 0 bases from J, with 13 bases in between. The CDR3 totals 16 residues. Original processing methods: Cell counts per sample came from amplifying reference gene primers. Sequencing was performed with immunoSEQ multiplex PCR; in TCRdb, only in-frame clones are kept and a portion is missing. V, J and clone size derive from that table, while D and trimming were established from the DNA sequence. This table holds about 130,000 clones, roughly 85% found once. The specimen was peripheral blood. This receptor was obtained from a man older than 75 with active or convalescent COVID-19. The gene calls are TRBV6-6 and TRBJ1-5; the D is unclear. CDR3 residues: CASSFGVRNSNQPQHF. DNA of the CDR3: TGTGCCAGCAGTTTCGGGGTCAGAAATAGCAATCAGCCCCAGCATTTT.